Following are 7 T cell receptor beta chains from one sample sequenced in a study of molecular identifiers for immune sequencing clone quantification. TCRdb re-analysed the PCR reads in MiXCR, keeping a single row per CDR3 protein. This table holds tens of thousands of distinct CDR3 sequences, around 20% found once. Sequenced sample: naive CD8+ T cells from blood, with Jurkat cell RNA spiked in. The subset is: FACS-sorted CD8+CD4-CCR7+CD45RA+ naive T cells. The receptor source for this set is a human donor in good health. Some libraries in this study had Jurkat cell RNA spiked in.

This clonotype was picked up many times. V gene TRBV27 combines with J gene TRBJ2-3; D might be TRBD2 (6 bases). The CDR3 covers 14 residues. Germline CDR1 reads MNHEY; CDR2 reads SMNVEV (reference sequence). Trimming removed 5 bases from V and 4 bases from J, with 13 bases in between. The DNA for the CDR3 is TGTGCCAGCAGTCCCAGATGGGACTCAGATACGCAGTATTTT. This encodes CASSPRWDSDTQYF.

The gene calls are TRBV20-1 and TRBJ2-3; a possible D gene is TRBD2 (6 bases). CDR3 length: 14 amino acids. The V end was cut by 5 bases, the J end by 8 bases, with 20 bases between. CDR1 is DFQATT and CDR2 is SNEGSKA in the germline V gene (reference sequence). Here the CDR3 reads CSAGAWDSAGTQYF. In DNA form, the CDR3 reads TGCAGTGCTGGAGCTTGGGACTCCGCAGGTACGCAGTATTTT.

In this sample, this clonotype turned up many times. V gene TRBV3-1 combines with J gene TRBJ2-3; TRBD2 matches at 15 bases. This CDR3 region has 17 residues. Losses at the gene ends were 4 bases for V and 4 bases for J; bases not matched to a gene: 6. Germline V lookup: CDR1 LGHDT, CDR2 YNNKEL (reference sequence). CDR3 region: CASSPWTSGGAADTQYF. The CDR3 nucleotides are TGTGCCAGCAGCCCGTGGACTAGCGGGGGGGCCGCAGATACGCAGTATTTT.

Notes on this clonotype: This may be a read error, as it is one base from a much larger clone. The CDR3 bases are TGCGCCAGTGGGGACAGGCCAAAAATGAACACTGAAGCTTTCTTT. This codes for CASGDRPKMNTEAFF. The V gene is TRBV10-2, the J gene TRBJ1-1, with TRBD1 matching over 8 bases. The length of the CDR3 is 15 residues. V dropped 9 bases and J dropped 0; count of bases not matched to a gene: 9. Germline CDR1 WSHSY, CDR2 SAAADI.

This clonotype showed up many times. The chain couples TRBV30 to TRBJ2-7; D is undetermined. The CDR3 is 12 amino acids. Per the germline V gene, CDR1 is GTSNPN and CDR2 is SVGIG (reference sequence). Trimming shortened V by 1 base and J by 3 bases, and 7 bases separated the two germline ends. The CDR3 nucleotides read TGTGCCTGGAGTGCCCTAGACTACGAGCAGTACTTC. Amino acid sequence: CAWSALDYEQYF.

The table lists this clonotype with many counts. The rearrangement links TRBV20-1 to TRBJ2-7, with TRBD2 identical over 7 bases. Trimming took 0 bases from V and 5 from J; bases not matched to a gene: 16. The germline V gene encodes CDR1 DFQATT and CDR2 SNEGSKA (reference sequence). The CDR3 contains 17 residues. CDR3: CSARDNGAGAPRDEQYF. DNA of the CDR3: TGCAGTGCTAGAGATAACGGTGCGGGAGCCCCCAGGGACGAGCAGTACTTC.

This clonotype was counted at least ten times. CDR3 in DNA: TGTGCCAGCAGCGGACCCGAGGGGTACGAGCAGTACTTC. Encoded protein: CASSGPEGYEQYF. The chain links TRBV9 to TRBJ2-7; either TRBD1 or TRBD2 may fit D (5 bases each). Germline lookup yields CDR1 SGDLS and CDR2 YYNGEE. The CDR3 covers 13 residues. Trimming shortened V by 3 bases and J by 4 bases, and 11 bases separated the two germline ends.